Each of the 2 T cell receptor beta chains below was sequenced from the same sample in a study of a mutant IDH1 vaccine in newly diagnosed glioma (dated by TCRdb to 2020 to 2022). The receptor library was made with the immunoSEQ multiplex PCR assay. TCRdb stores this immuneACCESS table with in-frame sequences only. Part of the clones is absent; in the studies checked, under half of the shortfall reflects unresolved V genes, and no reason is known for the rest. The sample records tens of thousands of clones, roughly 80% of which are singletons. The ten largest clones represent around 21% of the sample. Explained via the paper, the time point label denotes: baseline, week 1 (first vaccination visit). Per the publication, the treatment or condition label means: pre-vaccination baseline after standard-of-care therapy. The material sequenced was PBMCs, taken from a glioma patient treated with radiotherapy, temozolomide or both. Source of these receptors: a man in his late teens or twenties with glioma.

This clone was seen a few times. The chain joins TRBV27 to TRBJ1-4; 9 bases map to TRBD1. Germline CDR1 and CDR2: MNHEY and SMNVEV (reference sequence). The V segment lost 7 bases and the J segment 7 bases; nucleotides outside the gene matches: 7. The CDR3 contains 14 residues. CDR3 protein: CASKWGQGSEKLFF. CDR3 coding DNA: TGTGCCAGCAAATGGGGACAGGGTAGTGAAAAACTGTTTTTT. Together with reference TRBV27 and TRBJ1-4, the CDR3 gives the full variable domain: EAQVTQNPRYLITVTGKKLTVTCSQNMNHEYMSWYRQDPGLGLRQIYYSMNVEVTDKGDVPEGYKVSRKEKRNFPLILESPSPNQTSLYFCASKWGQGSEKLFFGSGTQLSVL.

This clone occurred once. The chain joins TRBV4-1 to TRBJ1-2; 8 bases map to TRBD1. CDR1 MGHRA and CDR2 YSYEKL come from the germline V gene. V lost 4 bases, J lost 8 bases, and 6 bases stayed unmatched. This CDR3 has 13 residues. The CDR3 coding sequence is TGCGCCAGCAGCCCCCAGGGGGCTTGGGGCTACACCTTC. It yields the protein CASSPQGAWGYTF.